This T cell receptor (beta chain) was retrieved from a study of cytomegalovirus exposure and HLA in healthy donors. Whole-study findings and limits: Later analysis indicated greater clonal expansion among HLA-associated TCR beta chains than among equally common other chains. An analysis done earlier found most TCR beta V segments productive about 87% or about 30% of the time.

PCR amplification relied on 60 Vbeta primers (plus 13 Jbeta primers). Here immunoSEQ multiplex PCR was the method, and the copy in TCRdb shows in-frame clones only, minus some. The sample records 180,000 or so clones, 65% to 85% being singletons. The CDR3 loop spans 14 amino acids. V dropped 4 bases and J dropped 4 bases, with 10 bases sitting between them. CDR1 SNHLY and CDR2 FYNNEI come from the germline V gene. This clone was detected only once. The antigen remains undetermined. This rearrangement joins TRBV2 to TRBJ2-2, with unresolved D. This TCR came from a woman aged 18-35 years in good health and CMV-seronegative. What was sequenced was PBMCs. In DNA, the CDR3 is TGTGCCAGCAGTGGGCCTTCCCCCACCGGGGAGCTGTTTTTT. Its translation is CASSGPSPTGELFF.